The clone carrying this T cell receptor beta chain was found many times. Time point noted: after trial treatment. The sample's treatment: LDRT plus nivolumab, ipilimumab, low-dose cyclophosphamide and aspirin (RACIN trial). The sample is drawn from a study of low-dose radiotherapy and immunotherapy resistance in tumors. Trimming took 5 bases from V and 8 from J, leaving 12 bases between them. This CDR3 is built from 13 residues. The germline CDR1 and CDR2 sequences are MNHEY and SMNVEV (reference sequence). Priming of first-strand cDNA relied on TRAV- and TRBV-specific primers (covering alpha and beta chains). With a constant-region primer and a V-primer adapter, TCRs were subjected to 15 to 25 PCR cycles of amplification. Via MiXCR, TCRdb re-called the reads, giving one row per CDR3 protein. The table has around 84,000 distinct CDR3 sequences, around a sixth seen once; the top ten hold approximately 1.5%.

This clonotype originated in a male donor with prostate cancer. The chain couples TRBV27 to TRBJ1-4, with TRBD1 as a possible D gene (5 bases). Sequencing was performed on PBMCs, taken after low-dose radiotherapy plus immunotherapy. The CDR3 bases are TGTGCCAGCAGTAGGGGAGGAGCCGAAAAACTGTTTTTT. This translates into CASSRGGAEKLFF.